The sequence of this T cell receptor (beta chain) was determined in a study of spatial heterogeneity in lung cancer. Whole-study context: More beta-chain than alpha-chain sequences were consistently detected.

On each TCR cDNA molecule, a unique molecular identifier was present. TCRdb passed the 5' RACE reads through MiXCR, listing each CDR3 protein once. The table has 35,000 to 55,000 distinct CDR3 sequences, approximately 7% seen once; the top ten hold roughly 45%. Per germline, CDR1 KGHSH and CDR2 LQKENI. The CDR3 has 15 amino acids. Trimming removed 1 base from V and 1 base from J, with 10 bases in between. Time point given: sample taken at primary tumor resection. Frozen PBMC, nontumor lung or tumor provided whole RNA, which was sequenced unsorted. Samples were donated by 72 untreated early-stage non-small cell lung cancer patients.

This sequence originates from a female donor with early-stage non-small cell lung cancer. This specimen was PBMCs, taken at surgery. The rearrangement links TRBV18 to TRBJ1-1, with D unresolved. The CDR3 spells CASSPRGDPNTEAFF. The CDR3 region has the DNA TGTGCCAGCTCACCACGGGGAGACCCGAACACTGAAGCTTTCTTT.